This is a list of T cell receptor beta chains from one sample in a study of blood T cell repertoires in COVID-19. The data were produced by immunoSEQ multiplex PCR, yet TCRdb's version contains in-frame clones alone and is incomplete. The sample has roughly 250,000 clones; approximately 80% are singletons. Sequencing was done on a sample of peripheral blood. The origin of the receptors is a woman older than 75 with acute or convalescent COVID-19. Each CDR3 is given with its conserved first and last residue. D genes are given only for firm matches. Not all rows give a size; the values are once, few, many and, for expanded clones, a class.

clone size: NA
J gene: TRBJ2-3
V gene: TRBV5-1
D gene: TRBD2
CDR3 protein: CASSLVLAGSTDTQYF
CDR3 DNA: TGCGCCAGCAGCTTGGTGCTAGCGGGATCCACAGATACGCAGTATTTT

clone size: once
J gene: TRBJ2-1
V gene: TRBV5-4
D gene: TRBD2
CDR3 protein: CASSLARGTSPNEQFF
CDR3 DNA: TGTGCCAGCAGCTTGGCCCGCGGGACTAGCCCCAATGAGCAGTTCTTC

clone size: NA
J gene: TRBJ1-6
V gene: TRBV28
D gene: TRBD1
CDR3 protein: CASTLDRVNSPLHF
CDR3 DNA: TGTGCCAGCACCCTGGACAGGGTCAATTCACCCCTCCACTTT

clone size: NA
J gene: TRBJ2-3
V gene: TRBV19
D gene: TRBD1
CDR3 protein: CASSNRDRGSDTQYF
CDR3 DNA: TGTGCCAGTAGTAACAGGGACAGGGGGTCAGATACGCAGTATTTT

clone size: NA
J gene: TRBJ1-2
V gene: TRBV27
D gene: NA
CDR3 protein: CASSPFPNYGYTF
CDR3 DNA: TGTGCCAGCAGTCCCTTTCCTAACTATGGCTACACCTTC

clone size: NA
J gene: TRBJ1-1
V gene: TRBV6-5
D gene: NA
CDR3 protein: CASSNIPTEAFF
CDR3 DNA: TGTGCCAGCAGTAACATACCCACTGAAGCTTTCTTT

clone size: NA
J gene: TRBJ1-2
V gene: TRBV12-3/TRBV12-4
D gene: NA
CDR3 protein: CASSFSRDYGYTF
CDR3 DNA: TGTGCCAGCAGTTTCTCCAGGGACTATGGCTACACCTTC

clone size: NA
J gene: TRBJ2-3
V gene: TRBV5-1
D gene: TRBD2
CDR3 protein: CASSFTKTSGATDTQYF
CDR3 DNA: TGCGCCAGCAGCTTCACAAAGACTAGCGGGGCAACAGATACGCAGTATTTT

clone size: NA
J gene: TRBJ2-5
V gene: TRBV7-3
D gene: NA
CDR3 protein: CASSLTPNLETQYF
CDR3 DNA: TGTGCCAGCAGCTTAACGCCCAACTTAGAGACCCAGTACTTC

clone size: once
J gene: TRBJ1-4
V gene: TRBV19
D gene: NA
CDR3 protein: CASTDRSRNEKLFF
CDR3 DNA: TGTGCCAGTACGGATAGGAGCCGAAATGAAAAACTGTTTTTT

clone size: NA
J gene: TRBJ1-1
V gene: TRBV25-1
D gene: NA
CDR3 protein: CASSDRLGLTEAFF
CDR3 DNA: TGTGCCAGCAGTGATCGGTTAGGACTCACTGAAGCTTTCTTT

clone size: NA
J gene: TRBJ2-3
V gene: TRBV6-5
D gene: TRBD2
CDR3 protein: CASSFGGADTQYF
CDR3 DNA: TGTGCCAGCAGTTTCGGGGGGGCAGATACGCAGTATTTT

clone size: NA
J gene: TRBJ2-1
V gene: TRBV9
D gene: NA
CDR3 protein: CASSLGGGTFYNEQFF
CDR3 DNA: TGTGCCAGCAGCTTAGGAGGCGGGACCTTCTACAATGAGCAGTTCTTC

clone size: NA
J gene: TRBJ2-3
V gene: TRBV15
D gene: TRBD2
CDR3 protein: CATSRESRAGGLDTQYF
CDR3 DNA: TGTGCCACCAGCAGAGAGAGTAGAGCGGGGGGGCTTGATACGCAGTATTTT

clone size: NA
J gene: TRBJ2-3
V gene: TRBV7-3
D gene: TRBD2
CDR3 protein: CASSGTSGDTQYF
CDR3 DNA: TGTGCCAGCAGCGGGACTAGCGGAGATACGCAGTATTTT

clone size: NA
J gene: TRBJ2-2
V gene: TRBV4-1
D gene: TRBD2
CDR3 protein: CASSQGGRGGNTGELFF
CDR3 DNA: TGCGCCAGCAGCCAGGGCGGGCGGGGGGGCAACACCGGGGAGCTGTTTTTT

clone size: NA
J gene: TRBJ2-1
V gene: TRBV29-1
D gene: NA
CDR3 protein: CSAGGRTASSYNEQFF
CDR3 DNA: TGCAGCGCGGGAGGTCGGACAGCCAGCTCCTACAATGAGCAGTTCTTC

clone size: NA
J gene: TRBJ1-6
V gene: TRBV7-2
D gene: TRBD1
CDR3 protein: CASSLTGASPLHF
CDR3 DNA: TGTGCCAGCAGCTTGACAGGGGCTTCACCCCTCCACTTT

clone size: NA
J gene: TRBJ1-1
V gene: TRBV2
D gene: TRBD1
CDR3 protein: CASSIYRGQTLNTEAFF
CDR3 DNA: TGTGCCAGCAGCATCTACAGGGGGCAAACTTTGAACACTGAAGCTTTCTTT

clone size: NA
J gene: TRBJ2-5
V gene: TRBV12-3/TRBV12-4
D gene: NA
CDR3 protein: CASSFEETQYF
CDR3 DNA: TGTGCCAGCAGTTTTGAGGAGACCCAGTACTTC

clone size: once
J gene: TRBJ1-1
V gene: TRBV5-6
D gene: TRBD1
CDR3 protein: CASSLAGWRRGHEAFF
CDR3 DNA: TGTGCCAGCAGCTTGGCCGGGTGGAGGAGGGGGCATGAAGCTTTCTTT

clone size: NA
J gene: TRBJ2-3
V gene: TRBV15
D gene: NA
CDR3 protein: CATSKGNQDTQYF
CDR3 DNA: TGTGCCACCAGCAAGGGGAACCAAGATACGCAGTATTTT

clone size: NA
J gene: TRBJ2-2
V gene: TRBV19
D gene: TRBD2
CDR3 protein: CASSNGLAGYTGELFF
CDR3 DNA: TGTGCCAGTAGTAACGGACTAGCGGGATACACCGGGGAGCTGTTTTTT

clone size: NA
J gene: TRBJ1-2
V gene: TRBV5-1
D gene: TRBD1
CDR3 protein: CASSAWTGGEDNGYTF
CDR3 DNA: TGCGCCAGCAGCGCATGGACAGGGGGCGAGGATAATGGCTACACCTTC

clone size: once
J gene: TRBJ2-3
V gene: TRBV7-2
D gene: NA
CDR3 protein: CASSGVSGTDTQYF
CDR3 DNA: TGTGCCAGCTCTGGAGTCAGCGGCACAGATACGCAGTATTTT

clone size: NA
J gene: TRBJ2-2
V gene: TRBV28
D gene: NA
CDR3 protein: CASTTGTTNTGELFF
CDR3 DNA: TGTGCCAGCACCACCGGGACAACGAACACCGGGGAGCTGTTTTTT

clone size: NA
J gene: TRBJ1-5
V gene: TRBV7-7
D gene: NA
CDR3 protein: CASSHPREYSNQPQHF
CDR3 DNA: TGTGCCAGCAGCCACCCGAGGGAATATAGCAATCAGCCCCAGCATTTT

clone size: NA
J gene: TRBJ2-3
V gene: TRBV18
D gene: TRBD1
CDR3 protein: CASSLTGDTQYF
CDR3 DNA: TGTGCCAGCTCTCTTACAGGGGACACGCAGTATTTT

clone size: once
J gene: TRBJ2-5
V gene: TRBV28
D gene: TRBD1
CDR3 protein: CASSPAAGTGNDDQETQYF
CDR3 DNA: TGTGCCAGCAGCCCGGCCGCCGGGACAGGGAATGACGACCAAGAGACCCAGTACTTC

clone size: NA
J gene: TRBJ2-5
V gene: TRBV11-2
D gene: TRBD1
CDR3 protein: CASSSQGWVETQYF
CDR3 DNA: TGTGCCAGCAGCTCACAGGGGTGGGTGGAGACCCAGTACTTC

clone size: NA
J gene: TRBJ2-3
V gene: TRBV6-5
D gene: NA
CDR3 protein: CASSYKGIRTDTQYF
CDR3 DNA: TGTGCCAGCAGTTACAAGGGGATTCGCACAGATACGCAGTATTTT

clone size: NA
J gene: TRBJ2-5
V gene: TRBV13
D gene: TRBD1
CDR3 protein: CASSPRTGKETQYF
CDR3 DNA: TGTGCCAGCAGCCCCCGGACAGGAAAAGAGACCCAGTACTTC

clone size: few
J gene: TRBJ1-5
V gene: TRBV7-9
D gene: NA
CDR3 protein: CASSTGSNQPQHF
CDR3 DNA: TGTGCCAGCAGTACAGGGAGCAATCAGCCCCAGCATTTT

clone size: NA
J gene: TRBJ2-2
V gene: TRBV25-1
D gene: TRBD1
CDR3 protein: CASSELGTGNTGELFF
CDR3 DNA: TGTGCCAGCAGTGAATTGGGGACAGGGAACACCGGGGAGCTGTTTTTT